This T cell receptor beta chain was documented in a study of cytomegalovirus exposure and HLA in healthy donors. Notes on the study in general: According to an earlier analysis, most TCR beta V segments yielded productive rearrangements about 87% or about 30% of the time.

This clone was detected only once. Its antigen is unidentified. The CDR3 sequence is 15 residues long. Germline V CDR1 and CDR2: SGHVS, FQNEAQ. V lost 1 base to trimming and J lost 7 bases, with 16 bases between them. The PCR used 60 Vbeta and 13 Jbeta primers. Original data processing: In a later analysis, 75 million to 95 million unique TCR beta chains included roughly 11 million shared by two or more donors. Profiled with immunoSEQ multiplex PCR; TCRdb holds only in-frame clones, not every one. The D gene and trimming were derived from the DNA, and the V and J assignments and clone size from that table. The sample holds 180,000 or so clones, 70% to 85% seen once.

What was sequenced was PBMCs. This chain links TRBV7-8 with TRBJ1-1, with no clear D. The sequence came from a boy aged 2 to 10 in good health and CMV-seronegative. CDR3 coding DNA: TGTGCCAGCAGCTTAGACCTAGCGGGTCGTGTTGAAGCTTTCTTT. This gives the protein CASSLDLAGRVEAFF.